This TCR beta chain was retrieved from a study of T cell clones after liver transplantation. TCRdb's table, derived via immunoSEQ multiplex PCR, lists solely in-frame clones and lacks some. Of 68,000 or so clones listed, about 92% are singletons. V trimming: 2 bases; J trimming: 5 bases; junction bases outside the gene matches: 9. Germline V gene lookup returns CDR1 MGHRA and CDR2 YSYEKL. This CDR3 region has 15 residues. The sequence was collected from a human patient who received a liver transplant. Some of these T cells may belong to the graft donor. The chain has TRBV4-1 and TRBJ2-7; 7 bases are a match to TRBD1. The material was CD4+ T cells from blood, obtained about 26 months after liver transplant. The DNA of the CDR3 is TGCGCCAGCAGCCAACGCCTGACAGGGTCCGACGAGCAGTACTTC. This codes for CASSQRLTGSDEQYF.